This T cell receptor (beta chain) was sequenced in a study of blood T cells in healthy people across ages (dated by TCRdb to about 2015). About the study as a whole: Template switching captured roughly one uniquely barcoded TCR beta cDNA molecule per two T cells in model experiments. The study measured age-related changes in TCR beta repertoire diversity using deep sequencing normalized with unique cDNA molecular identifiers. Donors were grouped into four age groups: young (average roughly 15 years), middle-aged (39), aged (around 66) and long-lived (around 80). To avoid experimental bias, donors of different ages were randomly spread across the sequencing lanes. Two additional independent replicas of 1 million unique cDNA reads from the same blood draw were analyzed for two donors (one aged 18 to 30 and one aged 80 or older). Study-level results and caveats: The CMV infection status of donors was not known, potentially confounding age-related changes in expanded clonotypes. As age increased, observed TCR beta diversity per million T cells dropped in a roughly linear way, and a significant reduction was already evident by age 40. Bulk unsorted PBMC profiling prevented conclusive comparison of naive and antigen-experienced compartments. Estimates of total diversity based on one million sequenced T cells were regarded as lower bounds and as underestimates. Observed TCR beta diversity correlated strongly with the percentage of naive T cells measured by flow cytometry. Compared with the aged group, the long-lived group had more naive CD4+ T cells, fewer expanded clones and increased TCR diversity, a pattern suggesting age selection.

The sample holds a few counts of this clonotype. Its antigen is still unknown. Base qualities are not at hand, and no much larger clone is one base apart. After removal of 4 bases from V and 8 bases from J, the junction retains 11 bases not matched to a gene. CDR3 length: 14 amino acids, cysteine to phenylalanine. The retained sequence is limited to the CDR3, 42 bases, with the frame set at the first base. Sequences DFQATT (CDR1) and SNEGSKA (CDR2) are obtained from the germline V gene (reference sequence). Donors were 30 to 45 systemically healthy Caucasian individuals from Russia aged roughly 6 to 100 years. Each donor gave 8 to 10 milliliters of peripheral blood, collected into EDTA-treated Vacutainer tubes. Ficoll-Paque density-gradient centrifugation was used to isolate PBMCs, with at least 6.5 million obtained per sample. Trizol reagent was used to extract total RNA from the PBMCs, yielding at least 5 micrograms per sample. For every donor, an aliquot of PBMCs went through flow cytometry to measure the percentages of naive CD45RAhigh/CD27high T cells.

Libraries came from 5' RACE. The instrument was an Illumina HiSeq 2500. The second PCR ran for about 6 to 11 cycles and used a J-beta primer mix along with a sample-barcoded 5' primer. A unique molecular identifier was introduced onto each TCR beta cDNA molecule by a template-switch 5' adaptor carrying 12 random nucleotides. Each sample yielded at least 2.5 million CDR3-containing paired-end reads. First-strand cDNA was synthesized from all RNA with the Mint cDNA synthesis kit, primed by a TRBC-specific oligonucleotide. All cDNA was treated with uracil-DNA glycosylase and then went through a first 18-cycle PCR with the universal primers M1SS and BC2_uni_R. The study's processing was this. Normalization of each sample was performed by random selection of 1 million high-quality reads, each carrying a distinct molecular identifier. Instead of being binned into consensus sequences, reads with shared molecular identifiers were discarded. MiTCR, with a Q25 quality threshold and the strictest error-elimination algorithm, was used for CDR3 identification, clonotype clustering and error correction. A nonparametric unseen species model using Euler transformation provided a lower-bound estimate of total TCR beta diversity. TCRdb trimmed the raw reads at Q25, called clones with MiXCR and kept productive beta chains. Rows with one shared CDR3 protein collapse into an entry with the most common genes and DNA. Clone size and V and J calls follow TCRdb, not the original study. The sample contains about 970,000 distinct CDR3 sequences, just over 50% of them found a single time. Of the sample, about a fifth is held by the ten largest clones.

Sequencing was done on a sample of blood. This receptor was obtained from a woman aged 55-75 years in good health. The rearranged chain carries TRBV20-1 and TRBJ1-2; TRBD1 fits 9 bases in the junction. The DNA reads as follows: TGCAGTGCTAAGGATAAGACAGGGGGGGAAGGCTACACCTTC. This is translated as CSAKDKTGGEGYTF.